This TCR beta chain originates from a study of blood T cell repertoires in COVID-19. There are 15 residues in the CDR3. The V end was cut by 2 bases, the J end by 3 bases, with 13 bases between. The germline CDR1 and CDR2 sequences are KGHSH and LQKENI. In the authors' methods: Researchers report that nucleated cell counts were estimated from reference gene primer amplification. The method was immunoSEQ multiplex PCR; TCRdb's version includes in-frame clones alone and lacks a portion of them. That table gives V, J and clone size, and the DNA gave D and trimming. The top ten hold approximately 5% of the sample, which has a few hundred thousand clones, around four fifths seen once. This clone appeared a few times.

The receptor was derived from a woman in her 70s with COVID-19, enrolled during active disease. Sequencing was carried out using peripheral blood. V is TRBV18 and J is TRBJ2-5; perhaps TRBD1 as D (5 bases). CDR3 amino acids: CASSPVREVKETQYF. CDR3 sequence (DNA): TGTGCCAGCTCACCAGTCAGGGAAGTTAAAGAGACCCAGTACTTC.